This TCR beta chain is drawn from a study of Ad26.COV2.S vaccination and SARS-CoV-2 variants. The CDR3 runs to 14 residues. Trimming removed 5 bases from V and 2 bases from J, with 13 bases in between. Looked up from germline, CDR1 is MNHEY and CDR2 is SVGEGT. Profiling relied on immunoSEQ multiplex PCR, and the TCRdb table lists in-frame clones only, not all of them. The sample lists hundreds of thousands of clones, 80% to 90% occurring once. Treatment denoted: around 19 received Ad26.COV2.S at low or high dose, single or two shots; about 5 received placebo; per-sample allocation not given. Day 63 after the first injection of vaccine or placebo was the sampling time.

The TCR sequence derives from a person between 18 and 65 years old who received the Ad26.COV2.S COVID-19 vaccine or a placebo. This specimen consisted of peripheral blood, obtained in a trial of Ad26.COV2.S vaccine versus placebo. This rearrangement joins TRBV6-2 or TRBV6-3 to TRBJ2-7; maybe TRBD1 (6 bases). CDR3 nucleotides: TGTGCCAGCAGTCCCGACAGGACCACCTACGAGCAGTACTTC. It codes for CASSPDRTTYEQYF.